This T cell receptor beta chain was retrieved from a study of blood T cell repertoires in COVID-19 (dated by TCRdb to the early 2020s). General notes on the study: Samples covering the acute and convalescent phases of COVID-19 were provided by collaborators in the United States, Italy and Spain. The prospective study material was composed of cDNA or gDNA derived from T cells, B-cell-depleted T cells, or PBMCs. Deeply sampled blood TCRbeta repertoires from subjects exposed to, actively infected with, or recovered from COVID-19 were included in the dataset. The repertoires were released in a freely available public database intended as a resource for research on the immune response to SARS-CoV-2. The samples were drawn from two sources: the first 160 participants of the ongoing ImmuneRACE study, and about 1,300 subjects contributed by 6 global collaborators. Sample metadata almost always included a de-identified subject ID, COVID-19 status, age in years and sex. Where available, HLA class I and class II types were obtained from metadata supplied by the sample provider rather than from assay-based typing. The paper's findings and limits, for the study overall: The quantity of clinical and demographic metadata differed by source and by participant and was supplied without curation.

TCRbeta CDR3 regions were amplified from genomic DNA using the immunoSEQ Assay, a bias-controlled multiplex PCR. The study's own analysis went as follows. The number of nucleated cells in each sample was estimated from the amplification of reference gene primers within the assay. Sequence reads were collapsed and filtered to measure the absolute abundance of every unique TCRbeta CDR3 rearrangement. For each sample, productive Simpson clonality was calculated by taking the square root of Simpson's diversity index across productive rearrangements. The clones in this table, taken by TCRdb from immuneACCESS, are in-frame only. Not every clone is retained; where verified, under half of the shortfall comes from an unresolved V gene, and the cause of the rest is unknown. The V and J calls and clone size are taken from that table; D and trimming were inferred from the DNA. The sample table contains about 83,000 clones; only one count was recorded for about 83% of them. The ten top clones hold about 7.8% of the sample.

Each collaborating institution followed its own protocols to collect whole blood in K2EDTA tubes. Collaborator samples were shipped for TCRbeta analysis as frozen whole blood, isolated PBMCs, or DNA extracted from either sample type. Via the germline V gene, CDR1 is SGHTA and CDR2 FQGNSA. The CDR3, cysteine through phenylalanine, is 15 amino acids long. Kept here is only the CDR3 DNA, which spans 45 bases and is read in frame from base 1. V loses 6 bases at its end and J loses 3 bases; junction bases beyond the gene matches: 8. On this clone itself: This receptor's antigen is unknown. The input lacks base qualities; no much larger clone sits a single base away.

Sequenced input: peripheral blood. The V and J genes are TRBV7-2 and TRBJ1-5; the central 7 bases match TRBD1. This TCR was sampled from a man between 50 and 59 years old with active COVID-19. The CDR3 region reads CASSPGTANNQPQHF. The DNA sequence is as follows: TGTGCCAGCAGTCCCGGGACAGCCAACAATCAGCCCCAGCATTTT.